Detailed here is one T cell receptor (beta chain). Its antigen is not identified. The record originates from a study of cytomegalovirus exposure and HLA in healthy donors. Study-wide points: Fewer N-insertions (relative to the approximately 670-donor mean) were reportedly seen in an Asian-associated ancestry cluster in a later analysis.

The PCR was carried out with 60 Vbeta primers and 13 Jbeta primers. Some clones are missing from TCRdb's copy, which holds only in-frame ones; the method was immunoSEQ multiplex PCR. The sample lists about 160,000 clones, about 76% seen once, with about 2.1% in the top ten. Among the donors, all were healthy bone marrow donors. J was trimmed by 5 bases and V by 5 bases; bases with no gene match: 5. The CDR3 is 13 residues long. Germline V gives CDR1 MNHEY, CDR2 SVGAGI. The clonotype originates from a female donor in good health and CMV-seronegative. The chain uses TRBV6-5 and TRBJ1-1; 7 bases align to TRBD1. The sample taken for sequencing was PBMCs. The DNA of the CDR3 is TGTGCCAGCAGTCACAGGGGTCTGACTGAAGCTTTCTTT. It codes for CASSHRGLTEAFF.